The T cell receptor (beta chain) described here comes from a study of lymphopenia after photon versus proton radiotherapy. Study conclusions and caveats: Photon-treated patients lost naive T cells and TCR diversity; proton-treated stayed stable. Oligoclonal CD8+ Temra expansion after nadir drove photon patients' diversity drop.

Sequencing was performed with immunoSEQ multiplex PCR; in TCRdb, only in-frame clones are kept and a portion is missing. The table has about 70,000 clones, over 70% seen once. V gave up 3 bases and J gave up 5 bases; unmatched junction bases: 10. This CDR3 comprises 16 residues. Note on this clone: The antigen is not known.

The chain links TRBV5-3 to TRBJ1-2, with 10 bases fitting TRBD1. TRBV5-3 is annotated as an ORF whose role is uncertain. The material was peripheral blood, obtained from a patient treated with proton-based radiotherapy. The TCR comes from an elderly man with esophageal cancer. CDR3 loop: CARSSDTDRGLYGYTF. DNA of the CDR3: TGTGCCAGAAGCTCCGATACCGACAGGGGGCTTTATGGCTACACCTTC.